This TCR beta chain emerged from a study of T cell repertoires in cytomegalovirus infection. Study context: Public TCR beta signatures were indicative of both CMV infection and a matching HLA type. Study outcomes and limitations: Frequencies of public TCR beta families were cumulated, and this identified carriers of CMV plus the relevant HLA. What dominated the ex vivo response were HLA-C-restricted CMV-specific TCR beta clonotypes.

TCRdb reprocessed the reads via MiXCR and lists one record per CDR3 protein. The table lists about 300,000 distinct CDR3 sequences, roughly a quarter of them singletons, with approximately 15% in the top ten. This clonotype came up many times. Its matching antigen is unknown. The CDR3 sequence is 15 residues long. V was shortened by 4 bases and J by 3 bases, with 15 bases between the two germline ends. The germline CDR1 and CDR2 sequences are SGHTA and FQGNSA. The receptor comes from a human donor in good health (CMV status not recorded). Some clones in this sample may be carry-over from other donors' samples. The sequenced material came from PBMCs. J is TRBJ1-1 and V is TRBV7-2; maybe TRBD1 (5 bases). CDR3 DNA sequence: TGTGCCAGCAGCTCCAGTGGAGGGGTGCACACTGAAGCTTTCTTT. As protein: CASSSSGGVHTEAFF. Together with reference TRBV7-2 and TRBJ1-1, the CDR3 gives the full variable domain: GAGVSQSPSNKVTEKGKDVELRCDPISGHTALYWYRQSLGQGLEFLIYFQGNSAPDKSGLPSDRFSAERTGGSVSTLTIQRTQQEDSAVYLCASSSSGGVHTEAFFGQGTRLTVV.